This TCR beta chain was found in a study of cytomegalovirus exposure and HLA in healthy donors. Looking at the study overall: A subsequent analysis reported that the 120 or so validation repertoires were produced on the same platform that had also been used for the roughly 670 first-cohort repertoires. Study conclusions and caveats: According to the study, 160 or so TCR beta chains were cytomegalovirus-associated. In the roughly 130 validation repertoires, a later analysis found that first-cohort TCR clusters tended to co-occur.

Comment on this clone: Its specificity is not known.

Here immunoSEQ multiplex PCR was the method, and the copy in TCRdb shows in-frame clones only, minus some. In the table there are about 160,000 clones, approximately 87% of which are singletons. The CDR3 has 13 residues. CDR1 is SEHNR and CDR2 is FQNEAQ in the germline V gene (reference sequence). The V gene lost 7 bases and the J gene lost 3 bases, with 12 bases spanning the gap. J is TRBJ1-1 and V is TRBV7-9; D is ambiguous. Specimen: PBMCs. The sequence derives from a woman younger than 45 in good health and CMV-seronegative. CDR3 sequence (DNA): TGTGCCAGCATGCCCGTTGGGGACACTGAAGCTTTCTTT. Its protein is CASMPVGDTEAFF. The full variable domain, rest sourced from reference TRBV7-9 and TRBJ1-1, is DTGVSQNPRHKITKRGQNVTFRCDPISEHNRLYWYRQTLGQGPEFLTYFQNEAQLEKSRLLSDRFSAERPKGSFSTLEIQRTEQGDSAMYLCASMPVGDTEAFFGQGTRLTVV.